This entry lists 30 T cell receptor beta chains sequenced from one sample in a study of PD-1 blockade in classical Hodgkin lymphoma. Every patient had relapsed following autologous stem cell transplantation, and cohorts differed in brentuximab vedotin exposure. The data were produced by immunoSEQ multiplex PCR, yet TCRdb's version contains in-frame clones alone and is incomplete. The sample has 50,000 to 75,000 clones, around 87% seen once. This specimen was peripheral blood mononuclear cells (PBMCs), taken at baseline. These TCRs come from a human donor with classical Hodgkin lymphoma.

The chain employs TRBV5-1 and TRBJ2-6; unclear D gene. CDR1 is SGHRS, CDR2 YFSETQ, per germline. Trimming pared 4 bases from V and 2 bases from J, leaving 13 bases between. The CDR3 spans 16 residues. CDR3 region: CASSLLTSPGANVLTF. As DNA, the CDR3 is TGCGCCAGCAGCCTGCTCACTTCCCCTGGGGCCAACGTCCTGACTTTC.

The rearrangement uses TRBV6-6 and TRBJ1-1, with TRBD1 matching 7 bases. The J segment lost 1 base and the V segment lost 4 bases, leaving 9 bases of the junction unmatched. Germline V lookup: CDR1 MNHNY, CDR2 SVGAGI (reference sequence). The CDR3 consists of 16 residues. The CDR3: CASSSKGGVRNTEAFF. CDR3 bases: TGTGCCAGCAGTTCCAAAGGGGGCGTGAGGAACACTGAAGCTTTCTTT.

The sample holds one count of this clone. The chain recombines TRBV4-1 with TRBJ2-3; 7 nucleotides agree with TRBD2. Per germline, CDR1 MGHRA and CDR2 YSYEKL. CDR3 length: 17 amino acids. Trimming took 4 bases from V and 2 from J; bases not matched to a gene: 12. CDR3 sequence (DNA): TGCGCCAGCAGCCTCGACTACGGACTAGTCGTCACAGATACGCAGTATTTT. This gives the protein CASSLDYGLVVTDTQYF.

The chain carries TRBV2 and TRBJ1-5; TRBD1 aligns across 12 bases. V lost 8 bases and J lost 3; bases outside the gene matches: 8. The CDR3 contains 16 residues. Germline-derived CDR1 and CDR2 are SNHLY and FYNNEI. CDR3 in DNA: TGTGCCAGCCGCCGGGACAGGGGGCTCCCCAATCAGCCCCAGCATTTT. Protein sequence: CASRRDRGLPNQPQHF.

V and J are TRBV6-1 and TRBJ2-5, with 8 bases aligning to TRBD1. Germline assignment: CDR1 MNHNS and CDR2 SASEGT. The CDR3 is made up of 14 amino acids. The junction had 9 bases not matched to a gene; V was cut back by 7 bases and J by 5 bases. CDR3: CASTTRDRSETQYF. CDR3 nucleotides: TGTGCCAGCACCACACGGGACAGGTCGGAGACCCAGTACTTC.

This clone appeared a single time. The chain recombines TRBV6-5 with TRBJ2-7; no clear D. Germline V gives CDR1 MNHEY, CDR2 SVGAGI. Trimming took 1 base from V and 7 from J, leaving 8 bases between them. The CDR3 is 12 residues long. The CDR3 loop reads CASSYLGNEQYF. As DNA, the CDR3 is TGTGCCAGCAGTTACTTGGGAAATGAGCAGTACTTC.

This clone was found a few times. The chain is built from TRBV13 and TRBJ1-1, with no clear D. Looked up from germline, CDR1 is PRHDT and CDR2 is FYEKMQ (reference sequence). This CDR3 region has 11 residues. The V end lost 3 bases, the J end lost 1 base, and 0 bases lay between the germline ends. DNA for the CDR3: TGTGCCAGCAGCTTGAACACTGAAGCTTTCTTT. The encoded protein is CASSLNTEAFF.

This rearrangement joins TRBV5-1 to TRBJ1-2; D is possibly TRBD1 (5 bases). Germline V gives CDR1 SGHRS, CDR2 YFSETQ. The CDR3 loop spans 14 amino acids. V lost 5 bases and J 2 bases, leaving 13 bases between the germline ends. The CDR3 DNA is TGCGCCAGCAGGGAGTCGGGGGAAAACTATGGCTACACCTTC. It specifies CASRESGENYGYTF.

The chain is built from TRBV4-2 and TRBJ1-1; 7 bases map to TRBD1. The germline V gene encodes CDR1 LGHNA and CDR2 YNFKEQ. There are 14 residues in the CDR3. The junction had 4 bases not matched to a gene; V was cut back by 4 bases and J by 2 bases. The CDR3: CASSLGQRNTEAFF. The CDR3 DNA reads as TGTGCCAGCAGCCTGGGACAGAGAAACACTGAAGCTTTCTTT.

V and J are TRBV5-1 and TRBJ2-2, with D possibly TRBD1 on 6 matching bases. V was trimmed by 1 base and J by 4 bases, leaving 11 bases between them. The CDR3 loop spans 15 amino acids. CDR1 is SGHRS and CDR2 is YFSETQ in the germline V gene. CDR3: CASSLYQGSTGELFF. The DNA of the CDR3 is TGCGCCAGCAGCTTGTACCAGGGGAGCACCGGGGAGCTGTTTTTT.

Here the CDR3 DNA reads TGTGCCAGCCACGGGGAGACCCAGTACTTC. Its translation is CASHGETQYF. The gene calls are TRBV7-9 and TRBJ2-5; D remains ambiguous. The CDR3 contains 10 residues. V was trimmed by 8 bases and J by 5 bases, leaving 6 bases between them. Germline CDR1 SEHNR, CDR2 FQNEAQ (reference sequence).

J is TRBJ1-2 and V is TRBV7-2; D is perhaps TRBD1 (5 bases). The CDR3 is 13 residues long. Trimming took 7 bases from V and 5 from J, leaving 14 bases between them. Germline assignment: CDR1 SGHTA and CDR2 FQGNSA. The CDR3 DNA reads TGTGCCAGCACCACGGGGGGTGATTATGGCTACACCTTC. Translated: CASTTGGDYGYTF.

This clone was seen once. This chain connects TRBV19 to TRBJ2-2; 7 bases match TRBD1. V shed 5 bases and J 4 bases; nucleotides not matched to a gene: 7. CDR3 length: 15 amino acids. Germline V lookup: CDR1 LNHDA, CDR2 SQIVND (reference sequence). The CDR3 DNA reads TGTGCCAGTAGTCCCCGGGACAGACCCACCGGGGAGCTGTTTTTT. Its translation is CASSPRDRPTGELFF.

This chain uses TRBV30 with TRBJ2-4, with D maybe TRBD2 (5 bases). There are 13 residues in the CDR3. Trimming stripped 2 bases from V and 7 bases from J, with 12 bases between. From germline, CDR1 is GTSNPN and CDR2 SVGIG (reference sequence). CDR3 bases: TGTGCCTGGAGTAAGCCTGGGGAGAACATTCAGTACTTC. Its translation is CAWSKPGENIQYF.

J is TRBJ2-1 and V is TRBV5-6; D assignment may be TRBD1 or TRBD2 (5 bases each). Germline V gene data show CDR1 as SGHDT and CDR2 as YYEEEE. The CDR3 sequence is 17 residues long. V was shortened by 1 base and J by 3 bases, with 17 bases between the two germline ends. In DNA, the CDR3 is TGTGCCAGCAGCTTGTCGACGGGGCGGCTGATCTACAATGAGCAGTTCTTC. Translated, it gives CASSLSTGRLIYNEQFF.

The chain employs TRBV21-1 and TRBJ2-7; the table calls TRBD1, which could not be checked here. TRBV21-1 is recorded as a pseudogene. CDR3 length equals 13 residues. The CDR3 reads CASNSAGTGTEYF. Here the CDR3 DNA reads TGTGCCAGCAACTCCGCCGGGACAGGGACTGAGTACTTC.

The chain recombines TRBV30 with TRBJ1-1, with D perhaps matching TRBD1 (6 bases). The V and J ends lost 8 bases and 4 bases respectively, with 17 bases between them. Germline V gives CDR1 GTSNPN, CDR2 SVGIG (reference sequence). The CDR3 loop spans 13 amino acids. CDR3 coding DNA: TGTGCCGTCCGCAGGGGCATGAGCACTGAAGCTTTCTTT. Translation gives CAVRRGMSTEAFF.

The CDR3 sequence: CASSSGGTANEKLFF. The DNA for the CDR3 is TGTGCCAGCAGCTCAGGCGGGACAGCTAATGAAAAACTGTTTTTT. This chain uses TRBV28 with TRBJ1-4, with 7 bases fitting TRBD1. CDR1 and CDR2 (germline): MDHEN, SYDVKM. The V and J ends lost 6 bases and 3 bases, in that order; junction bases with no gene match: 7. The CDR3 covers 15 residues.

V gene TRBV2 combines with J gene TRBJ2-4; tentatively, D is TRBD1 or TRBD2 (6 bases each). There are 14 residues in the CDR3. The germline V gene encodes CDR1 SNHLY and CDR2 FYNNEI. V lost 6 bases, J lost 7 bases, and 16 bases lay in between. CDR3 bases: TGTGCCAGCAGGACAGGCGGGGTAAGCAACATTCAGTACTTC. Translated, it gives CASRTGGVSNIQYF.

This clone appeared once. CDR3 nucleotide sequence: TGTGCCTGGAGCGCCTTATATGGCTACACCTTC. Translating it yields CAWSALYGYTF. The chain employs TRBV30 and TRBJ1-2; D call uncertain. V was trimmed by 3 bases and J by 5 bases, leaving 7 bases between them. CDR3 length equals 11 residues. Germline loops: CDR1 GTSNPN, CDR2 SVGIG (reference sequence).

The J gene is TRBJ2-7, the V gene TRBV2; TRBD1 is a possible D gene (5 bases). CDR3 length equals 12 residues. CDR1 is SNHLY and CDR2 is FYNNEI in the germline V gene. CDR3 loop: CATVIPNYEQYF. CDR3 DNA: TGTGCGACAGTTATTCCAAACTACGAGCAGTACTTC.

The chain combines TRBV4-1 with TRBJ2-7; no clear D. CDR1 MGHRA and CDR2 YSYEKL come from the germline V gene. The CDR3 has 14 residues. Trimming cost V 1 base and J 10 bases, with 17 bases left between them. For the CDR3, the DNA is TGCGCCAGCAGCCAAGTTGAGAACCCCCTAACCCAGTACTTC. Translating gives CASSQVENPLTQYF.

The rearrangement uses TRBV5-4 and TRBJ2-5, with 8 bases that match TRBD2. From germline, CDR1 is SGHNT and CDR2 YYREEE (reference sequence). The V gene end was trimmed by 4 bases and the J gene end by 4 bases; junction bases not matched to a gene: 12. The CDR3 is made up of 16 amino acids. CDR3 nucleotides: TGTGCCAGCAGCCCGACCAGCGGGGGTTTAGGAGAGACCCAGTACTTC. The encoded protein is CASSPTSGGLGETQYF.

The V gene is TRBV4-2, the J gene TRBJ2-1; D not resolved. The CDR3 covers 18 residues. From germline, CDR1 is LGHNA and CDR2 YNFKEQ. V dropped 2 bases and J dropped 0 bases, with 17 bases sitting between them. As DNA, the CDR3 is TGTGCCAGCAGCCAACTGAGGTTTAAGCCAAGCTCCTACAATGAGCAGTTCTTC. Protein: CASSQLRFKPSSYNEQFF.

The rearrangement uses TRBV7-2 and TRBJ2-5; D is perhaps TRBD1 (5 bases). V lost 5 bases and J 5 bases, leaving 12 bases between the germline ends. CDR3 size: 13 residues. Germline V lookup: CDR1 SGHTA, CDR2 FQGNSA. CDR3 sequence reads: CASSVYRSETQYF. CDR3 DNA sequence: TGTGCCAGCAGCGTCTACAGGTCGGAGACCCAGTACTTC.

The chain uses TRBV19 and TRBJ2-5, with D hard to call. The CDR3 extends over 12 amino acids. With 8 bases removed from V and 4 bases from J, the gap between germline ends came to 11 bases. Per the germline V gene, CDR1 is LNHDA and CDR2 is SQIVND (reference sequence). DNA for the CDR3: TGTGCCAGTCAGGACGTGGGAGAGACCCAGTACTTC. Translated: CASQDVGETQYF. The whole variable domain, remainder taken from reference TRBV19 and TRBJ2-5, is DGGITQSPKYLFRKEGQNVTLSCEQNLNHDAMYWYRQDPGQGLRLIYYSQIVNDFQKGDIAEGYSVSREKKESFPLTVTSAQKNPTAFYLCASQDVGETQYFGPGTRLLVL.

The chain uses TRBV6-5 and TRBJ2-1; D is undetermined. The germline V gene has CDR1 MNHEY and CDR2 SVGAGI. CDR3 size: 14 residues. V was cut by 2 bases and J by 3 bases, with 8 bases left in between. The CDR3 is CASSYRPDYNEQFF. Here the CDR3 DNA reads TGTGCCAGCAGTTACCGTCCAGACTACAATGAGCAGTTCTTC.

This clone was seen a handful of times. The chain employs TRBV5-5 and TRBJ1-1; weak D call: TRBD1 (6 bases). CDR3 size: 16 residues. The germline gives CDR1 SGHKS, CDR2 YYEKEE (reference sequence). Deletions cut 0 bases from V and 8 bases from J, with 20 bases between. This CDR3 reads CASSLAFAVQGGEAFF. CDR3 DNA sequence: TGTGCCAGCAGCTTGGCTTTCGCTGTACAGGGAGGAGAAGCTTTCTTT.

This rearrangement joins TRBV13 to TRBJ2-3, with 8 bases matching TRBD2. This CDR3 has 15 residues. V dropped 5 bases and J dropped 2; count of bases not matched to a gene: 6. Germline V gives CDR1 PRHDT, CDR2 FYEKMQ (reference sequence). The CDR3, as DNA: TGTGCCAGCAGCCCTGCGGGGGGAGTCACAGATACGCAGTATTTT. It translates to CASSPAGGVTDTQYF.

The V gene is TRBV11-1, the J gene TRBJ1-2; D perhaps matches TRBD1 (6 bases). CDR1 SGHAT and CDR2 FQDESV come from the germline V gene (reference sequence). The CDR3 is made up of 15 amino acids. The V gene lost 1 base and the J gene lost 8 bases, with 17 bases spanning the gap. The CDR3, as DNA: TGTGCCAGCAGCTTAGGATTGTCCGGGGGCAAAGGCTACACCTTC. Translation gives CASSLGLSGGKGYTF. The full variable domain, its missing parts supplied by reference TRBV11-1 and TRBJ1-2, is EAEVAQSPRYKITEKSQAVAFWCDPISGHATLYWYRQILGQGPELLVQFQDESVVDDSQLPKDRFSAERLKGVDSTLKIQPAELGDSAMYLCASSLGLSGGKGYTFGSGTRLTVV.